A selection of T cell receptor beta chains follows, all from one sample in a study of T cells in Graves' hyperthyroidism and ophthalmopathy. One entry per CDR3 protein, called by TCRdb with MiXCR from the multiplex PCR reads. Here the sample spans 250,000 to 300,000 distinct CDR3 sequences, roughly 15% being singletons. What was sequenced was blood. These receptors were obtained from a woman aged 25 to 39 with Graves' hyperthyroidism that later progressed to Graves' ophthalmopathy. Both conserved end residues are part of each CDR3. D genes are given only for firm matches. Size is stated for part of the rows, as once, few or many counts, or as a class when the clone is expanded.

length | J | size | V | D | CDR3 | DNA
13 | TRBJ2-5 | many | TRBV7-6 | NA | CASSRPPQETQYF | TGTGCCAGCAGCCGCCCGCCCCAAGAGACCCAGTACTTC
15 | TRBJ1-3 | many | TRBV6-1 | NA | CASSDYRSSGNTIYF | TGTGCCAGCAGTGATTATCGATCCTCTGGAAACACCATATATTTT
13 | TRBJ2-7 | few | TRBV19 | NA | CASSASGSYEQYF | TGTGCCAGTAGTGCGAGCGGTTCCTACGAGCAGTACTTC
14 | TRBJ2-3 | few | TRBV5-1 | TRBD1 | CASSTGQGTDTQYF | TGCGCCAGCAGCACGGGACAGGGGACAGATACGCAGTATTTT
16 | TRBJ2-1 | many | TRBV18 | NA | CASSRAGAGSYNEQFF | TGTGCCAGCTCACGGGCCGGGGCTGGGTCCTACAATGAGCAGTTCTTC
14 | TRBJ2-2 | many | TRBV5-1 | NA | CASSLRTDTGELFF | TGCGCCAGCAGCTTGAGGACAGACACCGGGGAGCTGTTTTTT
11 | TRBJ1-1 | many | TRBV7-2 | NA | CASSRVLEAFF | TGTGCCAGCAGCCGAGTACTTGAAGCTTTCTTT
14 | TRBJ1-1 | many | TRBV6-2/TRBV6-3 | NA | CASRTPTGNTEAFF | TGTGCCAGCAGGACCCCTACAGGGAACACTGAAGCTTTCTTT
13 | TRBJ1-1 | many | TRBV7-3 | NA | CASRSQENTEAFF | TGTGCCAGCAGGTCTCAGGAGAACACTGAAGCTTTCTTT
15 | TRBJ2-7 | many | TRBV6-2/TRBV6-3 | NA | CASSYPRGSSYEQYF | TGTGCCAGCAGTTATCCCCGGGGTAGCTCCTACGAGCAGTACTTC
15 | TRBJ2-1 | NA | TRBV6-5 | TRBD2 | CASSFLLAGEAEQFF | TGTGCCAGCAGTTTCTTACTAGCGGGAGAGGCTGAGCAGTTCTTC
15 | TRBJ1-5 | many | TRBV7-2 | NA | CASSLVEGVNQPQHF | TGTGCCAGCAGCTTAGTAGAGGGGGTAAATCAGCCCCAGCATTTT
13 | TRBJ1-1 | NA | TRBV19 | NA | CASSPGSNTEAFF | TGTGCCAGTAGTCCTGGTTCGAACACTGAAGCTTTCTTT
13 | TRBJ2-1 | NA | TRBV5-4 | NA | CASSLGVINEQFF | TGTGCCAGCAGCTTGGGGGTAATCAATGAGCAGTTCTTC
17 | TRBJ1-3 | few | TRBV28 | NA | CASSLNPVAASENTIYF | TGTGCCAGCAGTTTAAACCCAGTCGCCGCATCTGAAAACACCATATATTTT
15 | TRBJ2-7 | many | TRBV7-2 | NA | CASSLEPLGASEQYF | TGTGCCAGCAGCTTAGAACCACTTGGGGCTAGCGAGCAGTACTTC
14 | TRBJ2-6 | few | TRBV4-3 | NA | CASSQALGANVLTF | TGCGCCAGCAGCCAAGCCCTTGGGGCCAACGTCCTGACTTTC
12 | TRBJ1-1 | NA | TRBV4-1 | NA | CASRAWSTEAFF | TGCGCCAGCCGGGCCTGGAGCACTGAAGCTTTCTTT
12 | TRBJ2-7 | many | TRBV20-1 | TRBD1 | CSPGQGAREQYF | TGCAGTCCGGGACAGGGGGCACGAGAGCAGTACTTC
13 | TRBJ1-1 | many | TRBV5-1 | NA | CASSLNEYTEAFF | TGCGCCAGCAGCTTAAACGAGTACACTGAAGCTTTCTTT
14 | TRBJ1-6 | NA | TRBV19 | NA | CASTSGTNNSPLHF | TGTGCCAGTACCTCGGGAACAAACAATTCACCCCTCCACTTT
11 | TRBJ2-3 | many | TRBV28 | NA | CASARTYTQYF | TGTGCCAGCGCGCGGACATATACGCAGTATTTT
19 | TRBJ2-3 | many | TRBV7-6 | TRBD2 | CASSLRGGLAGGLADTQYF | TGTGCCAGCAGCTTACGTGGGGGACTAGCGGGAGGGCTCGCAGATACGCAGTATTTT
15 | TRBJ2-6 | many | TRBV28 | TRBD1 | CAIQGADSGANVLTF | TGTGCCATACAGGGGGCCGACTCTGGGGCCAACGTCCTGACTTTC
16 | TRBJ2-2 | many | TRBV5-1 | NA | CASSLAGSLNTGELFF | TGCGCCAGCAGCTTGGCGGGCAGCCTGAACACCGGGGAGCTGTTTTTT
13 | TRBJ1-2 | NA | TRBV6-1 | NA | CASNPGTASGYTF | TGTGCCAGCAATCCCGGGACGGCCTCTGGCTACACCTTC
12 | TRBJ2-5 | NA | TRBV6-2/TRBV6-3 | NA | CASSYAQGPIVF | TGTGCCAGCAGTTACGCACAGGGACCCATAGTCTTC
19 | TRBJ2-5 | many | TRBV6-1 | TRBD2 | CASSEVTSGLAGGLETQYF | TGTGCCAGCAGTGAAGTAACGTCGGGACTAGCGGGAGGGTTGGAGACCCAGTACTTC
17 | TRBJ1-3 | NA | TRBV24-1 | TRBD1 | CATSEYRGSPFGNTIYF | TGTGCCACCAGTGAGTACAGGGGGAGTCCCTTTGGAAACACCATATATTTT
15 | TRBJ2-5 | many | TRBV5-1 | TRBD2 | CASSLLTSAQETQYF | TGCGCCAGCAGCTTATTGACTAGCGCCCAAGAGACCCAGTACTTC
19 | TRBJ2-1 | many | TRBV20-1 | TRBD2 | CSAQSASGAVSASYNEQFF | TGCAGTGCCCAGTCGGCTAGCGGAGCGGTATCGGCCTCCTACAATGAGCAGTTCTTC
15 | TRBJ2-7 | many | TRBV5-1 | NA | CASSLDPGEPYEQYF | TGCGCCAGCAGCCTTGACCCAGGGGAACCCTACGAGCAGTACTTC
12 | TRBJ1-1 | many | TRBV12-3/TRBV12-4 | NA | CASSPDPGGAFF | TGTGCCAGCAGTCCAGATCCAGGAGGAGCTTTCTTT
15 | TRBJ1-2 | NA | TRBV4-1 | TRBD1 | CASNTGTAFNYGYTF | TGCGCCAGCAATACCGGGACAGCCTTTAACTATGGCTACACCTTC
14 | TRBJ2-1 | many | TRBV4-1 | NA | CASSPEREYNEQFF | TGCGCCAGCAGCCCAGAACGGGAGTACAATGAGCAGTTCTTC
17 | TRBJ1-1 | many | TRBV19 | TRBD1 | CASSRPPGDSSNTEAFF | TGTGCCAGTAGTCGCCCCCCCGGGGACAGCTCCAACACTGAAGCTTTCTTT
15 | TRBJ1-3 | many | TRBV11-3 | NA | CASSLEQSSGNTIYF | TGTGCCAGCAGCTTAGAACAGTCCTCTGGAAACACCATATATTTT
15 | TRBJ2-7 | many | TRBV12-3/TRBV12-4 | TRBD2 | CASSLDASGSNEQYF | TGTGCCAGCAGTTTAGACGCTAGCGGGAGCAACGAGCAGTACTTC
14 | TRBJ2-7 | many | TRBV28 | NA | CATSDGTPSYEQYF | TGTGCCACCTCGGACGGGACACCTTCCTACGAGCAGTACTTC
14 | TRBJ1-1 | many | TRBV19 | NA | CASSVLGANTEAFF | TGTGCCAGTAGTGTACTCGGGGCGAACACTGAAGCTTTCTTT
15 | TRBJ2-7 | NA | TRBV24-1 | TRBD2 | CATLRTSGESYEQYF | TGTGCCACCCTTCGGACTAGCGGGGAATCCTACGAGCAGTACTTC
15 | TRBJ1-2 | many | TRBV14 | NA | CASSQLGRTWGGYTF | TGTGCCAGCAGCCAACTGGGCCGAACTTGGGGAGGCTACACCTTC
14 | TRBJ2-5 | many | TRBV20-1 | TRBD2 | CSARVAGAQETQYF | TGCAGTGCTAGAGTAGCGGGAGCGCAAGAGACCCAGTACTTC
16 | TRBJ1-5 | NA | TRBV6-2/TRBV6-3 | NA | CASSRPGFGGNQPQHF | TGTGCCAGCAGCCGCCCGGGGTTCGGCGGCAATCAGCCCCAGCATTTT
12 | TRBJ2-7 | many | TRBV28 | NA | CASQGSGYEQYF | TGTGCCAGCCAGGGGAGCGGTTACGAGCAGTACTTC
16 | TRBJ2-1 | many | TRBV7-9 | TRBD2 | CASSHLGREGLGEQFF | TGTGCCAGCAGCCACTTGGGGCGGGAGGGCCTCGGGGAGCAGTTCTTC
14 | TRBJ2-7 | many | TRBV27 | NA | CASRSGHRTYEQYF | TGTGCCAGCCGTTCTGGACACCGAACCTACGAGCAGTACTTC
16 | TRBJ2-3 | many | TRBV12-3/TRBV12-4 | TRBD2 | CASNLGLAGNTDTQYF | TGTGCCAGCAATCTGGGACTAGCGGGAAACACAGATACGCAGTATTTT
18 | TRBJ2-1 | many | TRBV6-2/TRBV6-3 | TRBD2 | CASSPGTSGRADVDEQFF | TGTGCCAGCAGTCCCGGGACTAGCGGGAGGGCCGACGTCGATGAGCAGTTCTTC
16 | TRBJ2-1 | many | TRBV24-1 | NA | CATSDSGSGLSREQFF | TGTGCCACCAGTGATTCGGGGTCGGGACTCTCCCGTGAGCAGTTCTTC
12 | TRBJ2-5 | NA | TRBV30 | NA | CAWSKGAGTQYF | TGTGCCTGGAGTAAAGGTGCCGGGACCCAGTACTTC
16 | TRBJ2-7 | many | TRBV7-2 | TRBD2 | CASSLAASGSYYEQYF | TGTGCCAGCAGCTTAGCAGCTAGCGGGAGTTATTACGAGCAGTACTTC
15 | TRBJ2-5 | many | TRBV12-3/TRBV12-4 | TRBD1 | CASRPTGGPQETQYF | TGTGCCAGCAGACCTACAGGGGGGCCCCAAGAGACCCAGTACTTC